This T cell receptor beta chain was captured by sequencing in a study of blood T cell repertoires in COVID-19. This table comes from immunoSEQ multiplex PCR, and its TCRdb copy is limited to in-frame clones, with some not included. The sample includes approximately 190,000 clones, 80% to 95% seen only once; the top ten take approximately 0.56%. In germline, CDR1 is SGHRS, CDR2 YFSETQ. The CDR3 extends over 15 amino acids. With 2 bases clipped from V and 6 bases from J, the junction kept 6 bases outside the gene matches. The genes are TRBV5-1 and TRBJ2-1; TRBD2 aligns across 9 bases. Sequencing was performed on peripheral blood. This clonotype was obtained from a man in his fifties or sixties with acute or convalescent COVID-19. The CDR3 is CASSFSGSLFNEQFF. CDR3 DNA: TGCGCCAGCAGCTTTAGCGGGAGCCTCTTCAATGAGCAGTTCTTC. The entire variable domain, with the rest obtained from reference TRBV5-1 and TRBJ2-1, is as follows: KAGVTQTPRYLIKTRGQQVTLSCSPISGHRSVSWYQQTPGQGLQFLFEYFSETQRNKGNFPGRFSGRQFSNSRSEMNVSTLELGDSALYLCASSFSGSLFNEQFFGPGTRLTVL.